The 15 T cell receptor beta chains given below trace back to one sample, sequenced in a study of blood T cell repertoires in COVID-19. The table came from immunoSEQ multiplex PCR; TCRdb's copy has only in-frame clones and leaves some out. The table has 200,000 to 250,000 clones, nearly 90% seen once. Sequenced sample: PBMCs or T cells enriched from blood (not recorded which). These receptor sequences come from a man aged 25-45 years who had recovered from COVID-19.

The chain employs TRBV6-5 and TRBJ2-2; 8 nucleotides match TRBD2. The CDR3 loop spans 13 amino acids. After removal of 8 bases from V and 7 bases from J, the junction contained 6 bases not matched to a gene. Germline-derived CDR1 and CDR2 are MNHEY and SVGAGI. The CDR3 region is CASSREAVGELFF. As DNA, the CDR3 is TGTGCCAGCTCGCGGGAGGCGGTCGGGGAGCTGTTTTTT.

The V call is TRBV19, the J call TRBJ1-2; 10 nucleotides agree with TRBD1. The ends lost 9 bases at V and 4 bases at J; junction bases unmatched: 8. The germline gives CDR1 LNHDA, CDR2 SQIVND (reference sequence). The CDR3 is 14 residues long. For the CDR3, the DNA is TGTGCCAGCCTCGGGGGACAGGGGATCTATGGCTACACCTTC. Protein sequence: CASLGGQGIYGYTF.

The rearrangement joins TRBV4-1 to TRBJ2-2, with 7 bases matching TRBD1. The CDR3 runs to 15 residues. J gave up 0 bases and V 5 bases, and 3 bases lay outside the gene matches. Germline V gene lookup returns CDR1 MGHRA and CDR2 YSYEKL. The CDR3 spells CASSWGQSNTGELFF. The CDR3, as DNA: TGCGCCAGCAGCTGGGGACAGTCGAACACCGGGGAGCTGTTTTTT.

This chain connects TRBV6-4 to TRBJ1-1, with TRBD1 matching 9 bases. Germline CDR1 MRHNA, CDR2 SNTAGT. The CDR3 runs 14 residues. V lost 6 bases to trimming and J lost 6 bases; unmatched junction nucleotides: 8. The CDR3 here is CASSEGTGRPEAFF. In DNA, the CDR3 is TGTGCCAGCAGCGAGGGGACAGGGAGGCCTGAAGCTTTCTTT.

The sample holds a few counts of this clone. The chain is built from TRBV7-9 and TRBJ1-1; D possibly corresponds to TRBD1 (5 bases). Between the trimmed V and J ends, which lost 7 bases and 3 bases, there was a span of 12 bases. The CDR3 totals 13 residues. Germline CDR1 SEHNR, CDR2 FQNEAQ (reference sequence). The chain's CDR3 is CASTPGGDTEAFF. The CDR3 DNA sequence: TGTGCCAGCACCCCCGGGGGGGACACTGAAGCTTTCTTT.

The chain is built from TRBV13 and TRBJ1-5; D is perhaps TRBD1 (6 bases). The germline V and J ends were trimmed by 5 bases and 7 bases, with 12 bases remaining between them. Per the germline V gene, CDR1 is PRHDT and CDR2 is FYEKMQ (reference sequence). The CDR3 loop spans 13 amino acids. The CDR3 is CASSVTGSQPQHF. The CDR3 bases are TGTGCCAGCAGCGTAACAGGGTCACAGCCCCAGCATTTT.

The CDR3 sequence: CASSLAGLFNEQFF. CDR3 nucleotides: TGTGCCAGCAGCTTAGCTGGCCTCTTCAATGAGCAGTTCTTC. This rearrangement joins TRBV7-9 to TRBJ2-1; D gene unclear. CDR1 is SEHNR, CDR2 FQNEAQ, per germline (reference sequence). The CDR3 is 14 residues long. Trimming took 0 bases from V and 6 from J, leaving 9 bases between them.

This sequence joins TRBV6-5 and TRBJ2-7; the match to TRBD1 covers 7 bases. There are 14 residues in the CDR3. V lost 7 bases to trimming and J lost 4 bases; unmatched junction nucleotides: 10. Per the germline V gene, CDR1 is MNHEY and CDR2 is SVGAGI. CDR3 sequence (DNA): TGTGCCAGCAACAGGGGAGTGGTGTGGTACGAGCAGTACTTC. The encoded protein is CASNRGVVWYEQYF.

This clone was observed once. The V gene is TRBV18, the J gene TRBJ2-1; weak D call: TRBD2 (6 bases). Germline loops: CDR1 KGHSH, CDR2 LQKENI. Trimming cost V 5 bases and J 8 bases, with 10 bases left between them. This CDR3 is 12 amino acids long. The CDR3 sequence is CASSSREDEQFF. The CDR3 bases are TGTGCCAGCTCAAGCAGGGAGGATGAGCAGTTCTTC.

The rearrangement uses TRBV10-3 and TRBJ2-3, with 7 bases fitting TRBD2. Germline assignment: CDR1 ENHRY and CDR2 SYGVKD. The CDR3 spans 15 residues. V lost 5 bases and J lost 4; bases outside the gene matches: 9. CDR3 coding DNA: TGTGCCATCAGTCCAGCGGGGAACCTCCCAGATACGCAGTATTTT. It specifies CAISPAGNLPDTQYF.

The chain combines TRBV24-1 with TRBJ1-2; TRBD1 matches at 8 bases. The ends lost 6 bases at V and 8 bases at J; junction bases unmatched: 7. This CDR3 spans 13 amino acids. Germline V gene sequence: CDR1 KGHDR, CDR2 SFDVKD. CDR3 sequence (DNA): TGTGCCACCAGTCGGACAGGGAGTTTGGGCTACACCTTC. Its translation: CATSRTGSLGYTF.

The chain recombines TRBV10-3 with TRBJ2-7; 9 positions agree with TRBD1. CDR3 length equals 13 residues. The germline gives CDR1 ENHRY, CDR2 SYGVKD. J gave up 3 bases and V 7 bases, and 4 bases lay outside the gene matches. The CDR3 reads CAITPTGGYEQYF. As DNA, the CDR3 is TGTGCCATCACCCCGACAGGGGGCTACGAGCAGTACTTC.

V gene TRBV4-1 combines with J gene TRBJ2-1; possibly TRBD1 for D (6 bases). The CDR3 sequence is 16 residues long. The germline CDR1 and CDR2 sequences are MGHRA and YSYEKL. The V end lost 3 bases, the J end lost 3 bases, and 15 bases lay between the germline ends. The CDR3 DNA is TGCGCCAGCAGCCAGGCGTCCGGGACACTCTACAATGAGCAGTTCTTC. Its protein is CASSQASGTLYNEQFF.

The chain carries TRBV5-4 and TRBJ2-3; TRBD2 matches 11 bases. V was pared by 5 bases and J by 2 bases, with 7 bases of the junction left unmatched. CDR1 SGHNT and CDR2 YYREEE come from the germline V gene (reference sequence). CDR3 size: 16 residues. The CDR3: CASRQGLADYTDTQYF. CDR3 nucleotides: TGTGCCAGCAGACAGGGACTAGCGGATTACACAGATACGCAGTATTTT.

This clone was found a few times. This chain connects TRBV6-5 to TRBJ2-1; 7 bases line up with TRBD2. This CDR3 has 14 residues. Germline loops: CDR1 MNHEY, CDR2 SVGAGI. V was pared by 8 bases and J by 2 bases, with 6 bases of the junction left unmatched. The CDR3 loop is CASVLAGAYNEQFF. The CDR3 DNA is TGTGCCAGCGTTCTCGCGGGAGCCTACAATGAGCAGTTCTTC.